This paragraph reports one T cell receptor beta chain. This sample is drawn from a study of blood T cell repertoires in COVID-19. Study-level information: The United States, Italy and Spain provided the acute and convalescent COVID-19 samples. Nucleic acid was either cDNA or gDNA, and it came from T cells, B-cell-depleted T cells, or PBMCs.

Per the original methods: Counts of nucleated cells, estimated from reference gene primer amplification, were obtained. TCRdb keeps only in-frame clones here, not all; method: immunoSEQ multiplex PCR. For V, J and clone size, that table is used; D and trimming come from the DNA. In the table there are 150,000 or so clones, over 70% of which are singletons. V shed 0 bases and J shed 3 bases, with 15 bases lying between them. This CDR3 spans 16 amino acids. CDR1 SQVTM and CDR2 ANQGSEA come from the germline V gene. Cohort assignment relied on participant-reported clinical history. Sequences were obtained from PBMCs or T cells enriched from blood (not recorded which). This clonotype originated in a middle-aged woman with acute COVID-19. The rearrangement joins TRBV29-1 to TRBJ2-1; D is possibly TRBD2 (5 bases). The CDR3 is CSVEEGKSGYYNEQFF. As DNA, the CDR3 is TGCAGCGTTGAAGAAGGTAAAAGCGGATACTACAATGAGCAGTTCTTC.